This entry lists 24 T cell receptor beta chains sequenced from one sample in a study of control samples from healthy donors and cancer patients. Some clones are missing from TCRdb's copy, which holds only in-frame ones; the method was immunoSEQ multiplex PCR. The repertoire holds around 90,000 clones, with 86% as singletons. The specimen was blood. The receptor set was obtained from a young man in good health.

This clone appeared a single time. This chain links TRBV27 with TRBJ1-2, with D possibly TRBD1 on 6 matching bases. The germline V gene has CDR1 MNHEY and CDR2 SMNVEV (reference sequence). The CDR3 extends over 15 amino acids. The germline V and J ends were trimmed by 6 bases and 5 bases, with 19 bases remaining between them. The CDR3 DNA reads TGTGCCAGCAGACCGACGACGGGGGGCTGGTATGGCTACACCTTC. It yields the protein CASRPTTGGWYGYTF.

V and J are TRBV29-1 and TRBJ1-2; 10 bases are shared with TRBD1. The CDR3 has 12 residues. CDR1 is SQVTM, CDR2 ANQGSEA, per germline. Losses at the gene ends were 6 bases for V and 8 bases for J; bases not matched to a gene: 6. The CDR3 is CSVAGTGEGYTF. In nucleotides, the CDR3 is TGCAGCGTCGCCGGGACAGGGGAGGGCTACACCTTC. The whole variable domain, remainder taken from reference TRBV29-1 and TRBJ1-2, is SAVISQKPSRDICQRGTSLTIQCQVDSQVTMMFWYRQQPGQSLTLIATANQGSEATYESGFVIDKFPISRPNLTFSTLTVSNMSPEDSSIYLCSVAGTGEGYTFGSGTRLTVV.

The chain couples TRBV6-4 to TRBJ1-2; tentative D call: TRBD1 (5 bases). V was shortened by 2 bases and J by 7 bases, with 8 bases between the two germline ends. Per the germline V gene, CDR1 is MRHNA and CDR2 is SNTAGT. The CDR3 extends over 12 amino acids. CDR3 nucleotides: TGTGCCAGCAGTGACGGGGCGGGTGGCTACACCTTC. It translates to CASSDGAGGYTF.

This clone was seen a single time. The rearrangement uses TRBV7-9 and TRBJ1-2; TRBD1 might be the D (5 bases). The CDR3 runs to 15 residues. Trimming stripped 4 bases from V and 2 bases from J, with 14 bases between. Germline CDR1 reads SEHNR; CDR2 reads FQNEAQ (reference sequence). The CDR3: CASSSSETANYGYTF. CDR3 in DNA: TGTGCCAGCAGCTCATCGGAGACAGCCAACTATGGCTACACCTTC.

V and J are TRBV19 and TRBJ2-3; unclear D gene. The CDR3 has 13 amino acids. V was cut by 3 bases and J by 6 bases, with 10 bases left in between. Germline loops: CDR1 LNHDA, CDR2 SQIVND (reference sequence). The CDR3 spells CASSIVTSDTQYF. DNA of the CDR3: TGTGCCAGTAGTATCGTGACAAGCGATACGCAGTATTTT.

The gene calls are TRBV24-1 and TRBJ2-3, with D maybe TRBD2 (5 bases). Trimming removed 6 bases from V and 4 bases from J, with 10 bases in between. This CDR3 spans 13 amino acids. Germline V gene data show CDR1 as KGHDR and CDR2 as SFDVKD. The CDR3 nucleotides read TGTGCCACCAGTCGTTCTAGCCCAGATACGCAGTATTTT. Its protein product is CATSRSSPDTQYF.

This clone was detected once. The chain combines TRBV7-9 with TRBJ2-1; 9 bases are a match to TRBD1. Trimming cost V 5 bases and J 5 bases; bases outside gene matches: 10. This CDR3 spans 16 amino acids. Germline lookup yields CDR1 SEHNR and CDR2 FQNEAQ (reference sequence). The CDR3 DNA sequence: TGTGCCAGCAGCCTCCTGGACAGGGGCCCAAACAATGAGCAGTTCTTC. Protein product: CASSLLDRGPNNEQFF.

This clone turned up a few times. DNA of the CDR3: TGTGCCAGCAGCCCGGGGGGAGCACTGGAGACCCAGTACTTC. Translated: CASSPGGALETQYF. This chain links TRBV5-4 with TRBJ2-5; 7 bases align to TRBD2. Germline lookup yields CDR1 SGHNT and CDR2 YYREEE (reference sequence). Trimming cost V 4 bases and J 5 bases; bases outside gene matches: 8. There are 14 residues in the CDR3.

The rearrangement uses TRBV27 and TRBJ2-3, with D possibly matching TRBD2 (6 bases). Trimming took 6 bases from V and 2 from J, leaving 18 bases between them. This CDR3 contains 16 residues. Germline V lookup: CDR1 MNHEY, CDR2 SMNVEV (reference sequence). The CDR3 protein is CASRQKHAGLTDTQYF. The DNA for the CDR3 is TGTGCCAGCAGACAAAAACACGCGGGGCTCACAGATACGCAGTATTTT.

The chain couples TRBV5-4 to TRBJ2-3, with D tentatively TRBD1 or TRBD2 (5 bases each). Trimming took 1 base from V and 4 from J, leaving 13 bases between them. This CDR3 has 15 amino acids. Germline CDR1 and CDR2: SGHNT and YYREEE (reference sequence). CDR3 coding DNA: TGTGCCAGCAGCTTGACCGGGGCCGGGGCAGATACGCAGTATTTT. This translates into CASSLTGAGADTQYF.

V gene TRBV12-5 combines with J gene TRBJ1-3; tentatively, D is TRBD1 (6 bases). The CDR3 sequence is 19 residues long. V was shortened by 2 bases and J by 2 bases, with 22 bases between the two germline ends. Germline lookup yields CDR1 LGHNT and CDR2 FRNRAP. CDR3 in amino acids: CASGLSSTQQGEAGNTIYF. In nucleotides, the CDR3 is TGTGCTAGTGGTTTGTCCTCCACCCAACAGGGAGAAGCTGGAAACACCATATATTTT.

The chain joins TRBV7-2 to TRBJ2-7; weak D call: TRBD1 (8 bases). V dropped 5 bases and J dropped 7 bases, with 15 bases sitting between them. The CDR3 sequence is 13 residues long. The germline V gene encodes CDR1 SGHTA and CDR2 FQGNSA. The CDR3, as DNA: TGTGCCAGCAGCGACGACAGGGGAGGGGAGCAGTACGTC. Its translation: CASSDDRGGEQYV.

The chain joins TRBV5-5 to TRBJ1-5; 8 bases align to TRBD1. Germline-derived CDR1 and CDR2 are SGHKS and YYEKEE (reference sequence). The CDR3 consists of 16 residues. J was trimmed by 4 bases and V by 4 bases; bases with no gene match: 10. The CDR3 sequence: CASSLTGQGRNQPQHF. For the CDR3, the DNA is TGTGCCAGCAGCCTGACTGGACAGGGCCGTAATCAGCCCCAGCATTTT.

This rearrangement joins TRBV7-2 to TRBJ2-7; a possible D gene is TRBD2 (6 bases). The CDR3 contains 15 residues. Germline values: CDR1 SGHTA, CDR2 FQGNSA. Deletions cut 3 bases from V and 4 bases from J, with 16 bases between. Here the CDR3 reads CASSFGGDGGYEQYV. CDR3 nucleotides: TGTGCCAGCAGCTTCGGGGGAGACGGGGGATACGAGCAGTACGTC.

This chain joins TRBV7-2 and TRBJ2-3; D not certain. CDR1 and CDR2 (germline): SGHTA, FQGNSA. CDR3 length: 16 residues. Trimming removed 1 base from V and 5 bases from J, with 16 bases in between. CDR3 sequence (DNA): TGTGCCAGCAGCTTAGTGTGGCGCGCTTCCGGAGATACGCAGTATTTT. It translates to CASSLVWRASGDTQYF.

The chain uses TRBV27 and TRBJ2-4; D possibly matches TRBD1 or TRBD2 (6 bases each). V dropped 10 bases and J dropped 2 bases, with 12 bases sitting between them. Per the germline V gene, CDR1 is MNHEY and CDR2 is SMNVEV (reference sequence). The CDR3 loop spans 13 amino acids. CDR3 coding DNA: TGTGCCACCTGGGGGGCTTCCAAAAACATTCAGTACTTC. This sequence encodes CATWGASKNIQYF.

CDR3 nucleotide sequence: TGTGCCAGCAGCCTACAGACTAACTATGGCTACACCTTC. Encoded protein: CASSLQTNYGYTF. The genes are TRBV28 and TRBJ1-2, with unresolved D. The CDR3 sequence is 13 residues long. Germline CDR1 MDHEN, CDR2 SYDVKM. Trimming pared 6 bases from V and 0 bases from J, leaving 8 bases between.

The chain combines TRBV7-8 with TRBJ2-2, with TRBD1 matching 9 bases. The length of the CDR3 is 17 residues. Germline CDR1 and CDR2: SGHVS and FQNEAQ. The V segment lost 1 base and the J segment 4 bases; nucleotides outside the gene matches: 7. CDR3: CASSLVSRTGVTGELFF. The CDR3 nucleotides are TGTGCCAGCAGCTTAGTCTCTAGGACAGGGGTCACCGGGGAGCTGTTTTTT.

The genes are TRBV5-5 and TRBJ2-7; D remains ambiguous. V was shortened by 6 bases and J by 2 bases, with 15 bases between the two germline ends. This CDR3 is 14 amino acids long. CDR1 SGHKS and CDR2 YYEKEE come from the germline V gene (reference sequence). This chain's CDR3 is CASTPNPDPYEQYV. The DNA of the CDR3 is TGTGCCAGCACCCCGAATCCCGATCCCTACGAGCAGTACGTC.

The rearrangement links TRBV28 to TRBJ1-5, with 10 bases matching TRBD1. Per germline, CDR1 MDHEN and CDR2 SYDVKM. Unmatched junction bases numbered 7, after V lost 6 bases and J lost 5 bases. The CDR3 totals 15 residues. This CDR3 reads CASRSPGQGYQPQHF. The DNA of the CDR3 is TGTGCCAGCAGATCGCCGGGACAGGGGTATCAGCCCCAGCATTTT.

This clone was counted a single time. This chain connects TRBV12-5 to TRBJ2-2; D is tentatively TRBD1 or TRBD2 (5 bases each). The germline V gene has CDR1 LGHNT and CDR2 FRNRAP. The CDR3 is 13 residues long. V lost 0 bases and J 6 bases, leaving 5 bases between the germline ends. The chain's CDR3 is CASGLVGAGELFF. CDR3 coding DNA: TGTGCTAGTGGTTTGGTGGGGGCCGGGGAGCTGTTTTTT.

The chain couples TRBV4-1 to TRBJ2-1; perhaps TRBD2 as D (5 bases). In germline, CDR1 is MGHRA, CDR2 YSYEKL. This CDR3 region has 14 residues. The V end was cut by 0 bases, the J end by 13 bases, with 16 bases between. CDR3 region: CASSQDSPLAEQFF. CDR3 sequence (DNA): TGCGCCAGCAGCCAAGATTCCCCGCTAGCCGAACAGTTCTTC.

Concerning this clone: Distinct nucleotide sequences in the sample also encode this CDR3. The chain recombines TRBV19 with TRBJ2-7, with D tentatively TRBD2 (5 bases). Germline V lookup: CDR1 LNHDA, CDR2 SQIVND (reference sequence). Trimming pared 3 bases from V and 0 bases from J, leaving 9 bases between. This CDR3 comprises 14 residues. CDR3 sequence: CASSITDSSYEQYF. CDR3 nucleotide sequence: TGTGCCAGTAGTATTACGGACTCCTCCTACGAGCAGTACTTC.

The chain couples TRBV5-1 to TRBJ1-1; a weak D match, TRBD1 (5 bases). The germline CDR1 and CDR2 sequences are SGHRS and YFSETQ. V was pared by 3 bases and J by 8 bases, with 14 bases between. The CDR3 has 13 residues. CDR3 region: CASSSMGGGEAFF. The CDR3, as DNA: TGCGCCAGCAGCTCAATGGGTGGGGGGGAAGCTTTCTTT.